The rows below give T cell receptor beta chains drawn from one sample of a study of blood T cell repertoires in COVID-19. Generated by immunoSEQ multiplex PCR, the TCRdb table keeps only in-frame clones and is missing some. The table has around 170,000 clones, around 84% seen once; the top ten hold roughly 8%. Sequenced sample: PBMCs or T cells enriched from blood (not recorded which). These receptors were taken from a woman between 45 and 65 years old who had recovered from COVID-19. CDR3s include the opening cysteine and the closing phenylalanine or tryptophan. D genes are given only for firm matches. The size field is filled for only some rows; it gives once, few, many or a size class.

size	D	length	V	J	DNA	CDR3
.	.	14	TRBV9	TRBJ1-2	TGTGCCAGCAGCCCCTCCAGGCGGGAGGTTGGCTACACCTTC	CASSPSRREVGYTF
.	.	13	TRBV11-2	TRBJ2-7	TGTGCCAGCAATAGGGGGAGCTCCTACGAGCAGTACTTC	CASNRGSSYEQYF
.	.	14	TRBV7-2	TRBJ1-1	TGTGCCAGCAGCTTGGGCCCCCTGGGCACTGAAGCTTTCTTT	CASSLGPLGTEAFF
.	TRBD1	16	TRBV7-2	TRBJ2-7	TGTGCCAGCAGCAAAGTGGTGGGACAGGGTTACTACGAGCAGTACTTC	CASSKVVGQGYYEQYF
.	.	13	TRBV19	TRBJ2-3	TGTGCCAGTAGTATAATCTCGGGGGATACGCAGTATTTT	CASSIISGDTQYF
.	.	13	TRBV12-3/TRBV12-4	TRBJ1-2	TGTGCCAGCAGTTTAGGGCAGGGCTACGGCTACACCTTC	CASSLGQGYGYTF
once	.	14	TRBV19	TRBJ1-2	TGTGCCACTTCAGATTCAACAGGGCTGCGTGGCTACACCTTC	CATSDSTGLRGYTF
.	TRBD1	14	TRBV4-3	TRBJ2-1	TGCGCCAGCAGCCAGCAACAGGGGGAACATGAGCAGTTCTTC	CASSQQQGEHEQFF
.	TRBD1	14	TRBV10-2	TRBJ1-5	TGCGCCAGCTCAGGGACAGGGGTAAATCAGCCCCAGCATTTT	CASSGTGVNQPQHF
.	.	11	TRBV6-5	TRBJ2-7	TGTGCCAGCAGGGGGAGGCACGAGCAGTACTTC	CASRGRHEQYF
.	.	13	TRBV2	TRBJ1-2	TGTGCCAGCAGTGAAAAACGGGGTAGTGGCTACACCTTC	CASSEKRGSGYTF
.	TRBD2	16	TRBV7-3	TRBJ2-1	TGTGCCAGCAGCCTGGGGACTAGCGGGAGTCAAAATGAGCAGTTCTTC	CASSLGTSGSQNEQFF
.	TRBD1	18	TRBV5-5	TRBJ2-2	TGTGCCAGCAGCTTGGGGGGACAGGGCGGAAAGAACACCGGGGAGCTGTTTTTT	CASSLGGQGGKNTGELFF
.	.	14	TRBV3-1/TRBV3-2	TRBJ2-3	TGTGCCAGCAGCCAAATGCCAGGGGCCGATACGCAGTATTTT	CASSQMPGADTQYF
.	.	14	TRBV10-2	TRBJ1-1	TGCGCCAGCAGTGATTGGCAGATGAACACTGAAGCTTTCTTT	CASSDWQMNTEAFF
.	.	14	TRBV19	TRBJ1-1	TGTGCCAGTAGTAGCCCCCTCAGGGACACTGAAGCTTTCTTT	CASSSPLRDTEAFF
.	.	13	TRBV7-6	TRBJ1-1	TGTGCCAGCAGCTTAGGGGGGCAGACTGAAGCTTTCTTT	CASSLGGQTEAFF
.	TRBD2	15	TRBV7-2	TRBJ2-1	TGTGCCAGCCGATGGGGGCTAGCGGGAGGGGATGAGCAGTTCTTC	CASRWGLAGGDEQFF
.	TRBD2	15	TRBV7-8	TRBJ2-7	TGTGCCAGCAGCTTAGAAGGCGGGGGTAGTTACGAGCAGTACTTC	CASSLEGGGSYEQYF
.	.	11	TRBV2	TRBJ2-7	TGTGCCAGCAGTGGAAGGACATCGAGTGGCTTC	CASSGRTSSGF